Described below is a single T cell receptor (beta chain) sequence and its context. The data derive from a study of blood T cell repertoires in COVID-19. For the study at large: Material from acute and convalescent COVID-19 was sourced from the United States, Italy and Spain.

CDR1 and CDR2 from the germline V gene are LNHDA and SQIVND (reference sequence). The CDR3 sequence is 15 residues long. The V and J ends lost 5 bases and 0 bases, in that order; junction bases with no gene match: 3. Original handling: Estimated nucleated cell counts came from reference gene primer amplification. Clones were read by immunoSEQ multiplex PCR, and TCRdb kept only the in-frame ones, dropping some. V, J and clone size are those of that table, while D and trimming were read from the DNA. The repertoire holds under 200,000 clones, with around four fifths as singletons. Sequenced sample: peripheral blood. This chain joins TRBV19 and TRBJ1-2; 10 positions agree with TRBD1. The receptor comes from a man aged 55 to 70 with COVID-19, enrolled during active disease. CDR3 nucleotide sequence: TGTGCCAGTAGTGACGGGACAGGGGCTAACTATGGCTACACCTTC. Translated: CASSDGTGANYGYTF.